This T cell receptor (beta chain) appears in the sequencing data of a study of Ad26.COV2.S vaccination and SARS-CoV-2 variants. About the study: Donor was in the COV1001 Ad26.COV2.S trial arm. The vaccine Ad26.COV2.S was put into the muscle once, or twice with 56 days between. Study-wide points: Reported post-vaccination CD8+ and CD4+ T cell responses to spike showed substantial breadth.

A remark on this clone: What it binds is not known.

CDR3 length equals 15 residues. V lost 2 bases and J lost 4, with 14 bases in between. Germline V CDR1 and CDR2: ENHRY, SYGVKD. Repertoires were generated with immunoSEQ multiplex PCR, while TCRdb's copy carries only in-frame clones and drops some. The sample holds roughly 300,000 clones, approximately 86% seen once. The treatment was: around 19 received Ad26.COV2.S at low or high dose, single or two shots; about five received placebo; per-sample allocation not given. Following the first vaccine or placebo injection, samples were taken on day 63. Wuhan-strain spike was delivered by a replication-incompetent Ad26 vector.

This specimen consisted of peripheral blood, obtained in a trial of Ad26.COV2.S vaccine versus placebo. This chain joins TRBV10-3 and TRBJ2-5, with a weak D call TRBD2 (7 bases). The receptor was isolated from a person between 18 and 65 years old who received the Ad26.COV2.S COVID-19 vaccine or a placebo. The CDR3 DNA follows: TGTGCCATCAGTGAGGCCGGGGGGCCAGGAGAGACCCAGTACTTC. Its protein is CAISEAGGPGETQYF.